This T cell receptor beta chain was profiled in a study of blood T cells in healthy people across ages. Turning to the study itself: Template switching picked up about one barcoded beta molecule for each two T cells.

Points on this clonotype: The antigen is not known.

Broader study findings: A strong correlation was seen between TCR beta diversity and naive T cell percentage.

Next came a second PCR, run for about 6 to 11 cycles, which used a sample-barcoded 5' primer along with a J-beta primer mix. TCRdb re-derived calls from the 5' RACE reads in MiXCR, one entry per CDR3 protein. The sample records approximately 2,000,000 distinct CDR3 sequences, roughly two fifths being singletons. Specimen: blood. The receptor comes from a human donor in good health.

The CDR3 DNA reads as TGTGCCAGCAGCTTAAATGGACCTGAGCAGTTCTTC. Protein product: CASSLNGPEQFF. The rearrangement links TRBV7-2 to TRBJ2-1; D is undetermined. CDR1 SGHTA and CDR2 FQGNSA come from the germline V gene. The CDR3 runs 12 residues. Deletions cut 2 bases from V and 9 bases from J, with 8 bases between. The whole variable domain, filled in from reference TRBV7-2 and TRBJ2-1, reads GAGVSQSPSNKVTEKGKDVELRCDPISGHTALYWYRQSLGQGLEFLIYFQGNSAPDKSGLPSDRFSAERTGGSVSTLTIQRTQQEDSAVYLCASSLNGPEQFFGPGTRLTVL.